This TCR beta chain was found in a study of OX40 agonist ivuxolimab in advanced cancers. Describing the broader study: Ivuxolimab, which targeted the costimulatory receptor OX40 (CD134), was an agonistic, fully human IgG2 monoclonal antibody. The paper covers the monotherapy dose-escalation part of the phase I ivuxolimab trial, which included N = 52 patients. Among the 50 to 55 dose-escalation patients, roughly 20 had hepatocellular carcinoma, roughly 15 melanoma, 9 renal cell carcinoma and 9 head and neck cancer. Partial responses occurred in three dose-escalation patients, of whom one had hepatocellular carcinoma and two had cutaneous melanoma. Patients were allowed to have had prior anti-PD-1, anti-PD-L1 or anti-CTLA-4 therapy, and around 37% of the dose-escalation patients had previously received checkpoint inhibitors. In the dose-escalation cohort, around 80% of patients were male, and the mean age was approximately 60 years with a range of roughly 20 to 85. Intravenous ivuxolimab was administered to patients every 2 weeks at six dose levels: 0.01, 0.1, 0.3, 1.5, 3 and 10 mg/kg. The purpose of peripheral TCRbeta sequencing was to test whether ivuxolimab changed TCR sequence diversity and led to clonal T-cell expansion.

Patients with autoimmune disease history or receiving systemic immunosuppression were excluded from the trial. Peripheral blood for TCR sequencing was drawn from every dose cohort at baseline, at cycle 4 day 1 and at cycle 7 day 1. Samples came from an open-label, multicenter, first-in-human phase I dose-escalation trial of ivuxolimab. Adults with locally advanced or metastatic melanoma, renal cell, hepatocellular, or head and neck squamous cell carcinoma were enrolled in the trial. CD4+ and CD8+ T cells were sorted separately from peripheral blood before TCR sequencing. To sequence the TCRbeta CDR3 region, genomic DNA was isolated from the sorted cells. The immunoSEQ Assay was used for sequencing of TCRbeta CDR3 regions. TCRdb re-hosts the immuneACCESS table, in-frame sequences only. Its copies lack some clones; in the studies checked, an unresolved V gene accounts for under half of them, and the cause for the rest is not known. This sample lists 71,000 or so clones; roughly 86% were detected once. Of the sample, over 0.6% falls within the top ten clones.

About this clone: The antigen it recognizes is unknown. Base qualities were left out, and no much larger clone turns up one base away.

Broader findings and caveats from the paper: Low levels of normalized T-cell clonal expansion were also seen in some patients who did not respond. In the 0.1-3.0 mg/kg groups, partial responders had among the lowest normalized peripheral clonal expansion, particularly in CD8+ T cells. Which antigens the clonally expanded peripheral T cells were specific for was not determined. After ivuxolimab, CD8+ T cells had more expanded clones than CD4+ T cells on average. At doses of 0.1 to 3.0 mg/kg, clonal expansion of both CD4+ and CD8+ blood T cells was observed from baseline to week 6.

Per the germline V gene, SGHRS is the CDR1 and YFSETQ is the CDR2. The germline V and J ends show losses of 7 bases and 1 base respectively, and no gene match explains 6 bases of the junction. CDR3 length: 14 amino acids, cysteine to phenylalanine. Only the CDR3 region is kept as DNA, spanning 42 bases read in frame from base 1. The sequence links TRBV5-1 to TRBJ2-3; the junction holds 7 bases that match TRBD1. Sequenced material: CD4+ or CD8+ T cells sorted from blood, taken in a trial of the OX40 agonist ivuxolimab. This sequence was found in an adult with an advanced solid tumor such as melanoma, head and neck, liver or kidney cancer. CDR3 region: CASLDRQGTDTQYF. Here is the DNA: TGCGCCAGCCTGGACAGGCAAGGCACAGATACGCAGTATTTT.